This entry lists 28 T cell receptor beta chains sequenced from one sample in a study of shared clonotypes between healthy human individuals. The method was immunoSEQ multiplex PCR; TCRdb's version includes in-frame clones alone and lacks a portion of them. There are about 610,000 clones in the sample; about 96% occur only once, and 0.045% to 0.07% lies in the top ten. Sequenced: naive CD4+ T cells sorted from blood. Subset: CD45RA+ positively selected. The receptors shown here come from a woman aged 30 to 39 in good health.

This chain uses TRBV5-1 with TRBJ2-2; weak D call: TRBD2 (5 bases). The V gene's germline CDR1 is SGHRS and CDR2 YFSETQ. The V and J ends lost 4 bases and 6 bases respectively, with 16 bases between them. The CDR3 contains 15 residues. This chain's CDR3 is CASSPTTSSSGELFF. CDR3 DNA: TGCGCCAGCAGCCCTACTACTAGTTCCTCCGGGGAGCTGTTTTTT.

The chain recombines TRBV5-1 with TRBJ1-2, with 9 bases identical to TRBD1. This CDR3 comprises 15 residues. Germline assignment: CDR1 SGHRS and CDR2 YFSETQ. V was pared by 0 bases and J by 8 bases, with 8 bases of the junction left unmatched. For the CDR3, the DNA is TGCGCCAGCAGCTTGGGGAACAGGGGGCAGGACGGCTACACCTTC. It specifies CASSLGNRGQDGYTF.

Notes on this clone: At one end, the junction sequence differs from germline, possibly due to a read error. The genes are TRBV5-8 and TRBJ2-1; perhaps TRBD2 as D (6 bases). CDR3 length: 14 amino acids. The V gene's germline CDR1 is SGHTS and CDR2 YDEGEE. The CDR3: CASTLGGSYNEQFF. CDR3 nucleotide sequence: TGTGCCAGCACCTTGGGGGGTTCCTACAATGAGCAGTTCTTC.

This chain connects TRBV19 to TRBJ2-1, with 8 bases lining up with TRBD2. The CDR3 is made up of 14 amino acids. Trimming cost V 7 bases and J 7 bases; bases outside gene matches: 9. The germline CDR1 and CDR2 sequences are LNHDA and SQIVND (reference sequence). The CDR3 loop is CASTRPGLVNEQFF. The DNA of the CDR3 is TGTGCCAGTACTAGGCCGGGACTAGTAAATGAGCAGTTCTTC.

The V call is TRBV30, the J call TRBJ2-1, with 10 positions matching TRBD2. V lost 4 bases and J lost 6; bases outside the gene matches: 6. CDR3 length: 14 amino acids. Germline lookup yields CDR1 GTSNPN and CDR2 SVGIG (reference sequence). Here the CDR3 reads CAWMPGTSVNEQFF. In DNA, the CDR3 is TGTGCCTGGATGCCCGGGACTAGCGTCAATGAGCAGTTCTTC.

The rearrangement joins TRBV4-1 to TRBJ2-4; D remains unclear. The germline V and J ends were trimmed by 2 bases and 5 bases, with 13 bases remaining between them. The CDR3 has 15 amino acids. CDR1 and CDR2 (germline): MGHRA, YSYEKL. The CDR3 coding sequence is TGCGCCAGCAGCCAATGGCCCCCGGGCGAAAACATTCAGTACTTC. Amino acids: CASSQWPPGENIQYF.

The J gene is TRBJ2-2, the V gene TRBV27, with 7 nucleotides matching TRBD1. Germline-derived CDR1 and CDR2 are MNHEY and SMNVEV (reference sequence). The V gene end was trimmed by 2 bases and the J gene end by 9 bases; junction bases not matched to a gene: 3. The CDR3 extends over 13 amino acids. The CDR3 is CASSLRDSRELFF. As DNA, the CDR3 is TGTGCCAGCAGTTTAAGGGACAGCCGGGAGCTGTTTTTT.

V usage is TRBV27 and J usage is TRBJ1-6; D is unresolved. V lost 6 bases and J lost 3, with 18 bases in between. CDR1 and CDR2 from the germline V gene are MNHEY and SMNVEV (reference sequence). The CDR3 contains 17 residues. The CDR3 bases are TGTGCCAGCAGCCGACGCCCGTCCGGGAACTATAATTCACCCCTCCACTTT. This sequence encodes CASSRRPSGNYNSPLHF.

This chain uses TRBV11-2 with TRBJ2-7; 7 nucleotides align to TRBD1. Looked up from germline, CDR1 is SGHAT and CDR2 is FQNNGV. CDR3 length: 15 amino acids. The V gene end was trimmed by 5 bases and the J gene end by 7 bases; junction bases not matched to a gene: 14. The CDR3 reads CASSPIGGFVREQYF. Here the CDR3 DNA reads TGTGCCAGCAGCCCAATAGGGGGCTTCGTTAGAGAGCAGTACTTC.

The chain joins TRBV27 to TRBJ2-2; tentatively, D is TRBD2 (6 bases). The ends were cut back, 7 bases at V and 0 bases at J, with 9 bases in the middle. The CDR3 runs to 14 residues. The germline V gene has CDR1 MNHEY and CDR2 SMNVEV (reference sequence). CDR3 amino acids: CASTWRANTGELFF. The CDR3 nucleotides are TGTGCCAGCACCTGGAGGGCGAACACCGGGGAGCTGTTTTTT.

Here the CDR3 reads CASSLTGPNYGYTF. The CDR3 bases are TGTGCCAGCAGCCTGACAGGGCCTAACTATGGCTACACCTTC. The chain couples TRBV5-6 to TRBJ1-2; 7 bases line up with TRBD1. The CDR3 has 14 amino acids. V dropped 4 bases and J dropped 0; count of bases not matched to a gene: 3. Germline V CDR1 and CDR2: SGHDT, YYEEEE.

The chain employs TRBV5-1 and TRBJ2-5, with TRBD2 matching 9 bases. TRBJ2-7 explains the end of the DNA better; the J call may be wrong. The CDR3 covers 14 residues. Germline V CDR1 and CDR2: SGHRS, YFSETQ. CDR3 sequence (DNA): TGCGCCAGCAGCCGTCTGACTAGCGGATACGAGCAGTACTTC. This sequence encodes CASSRLTSGYEQYF.

The chain recombines TRBV28 with TRBJ2-7; D remains ambiguous. Germline CDR1 reads MDHEN; CDR2 reads SYDVKM. Trimming stripped 10 bases from V and 0 bases from J, with 13 bases between. The CDR3 is 13 amino acids. The DNA for the CDR3 is TGTGCCACCCTACGGGCCAGCTCCTACGAGCAGTACTTC. Protein: CATLRASSYEQYF.

V gene TRBV6-5 combines with J gene TRBJ2-7; TRBD1 or TRBD2 may be the D gene (6 bases each). Germline CDR1 and CDR2: MNHEY and SVGAGI. The CDR3 totals 14 residues. V was clipped by 6 bases and J by 2 bases, with 14 bases between them. For the CDR3, the DNA is TGTGCCAGCAGAACGGTGAGGGGGGCCTACGAGCAGTACTTC. This gives the protein CASRTVRGAYEQYF.

This clone has a single count. The rearrangement joins TRBV11-3 to TRBJ2-5; TRBD2 is a possible D gene (6 bases). The length of the CDR3 is 15 residues. V was trimmed by 0 bases and J by 11 bases, leaving 19 bases between them. Germline lookup yields CDR1 SGHNT and CDR2 YENEEA. The CDR3 loop reads CASSLDPAGTGEQYF. The CDR3, as DNA: TGTGCCAGCAGCTTAGACCCGGCAGGGACTGGGGAGCAGTACTTC. Variable domain in full (rest from reference TRBV11-3 and TRBJ2-5): EAGVVQSPRYKIIEKKQPVAFWCNPISGHNTLYWYLQNLGQGPELLIRYENEEAVDDSQLPKDRFSAERLKGVDSTLKIQPAELGDSAVYLCASSLDPAGTGEQYFGPGTRLLVL.

This rearrangement joins TRBV5-6 to TRBJ2-5, with 10 nucleotides matching TRBD2. V trimming: 0 bases; J trimming: 5 bases; junction bases outside the gene matches: 10. Per germline, CDR1 SGHDT and CDR2 YYEEEE. CDR3 length: 17 amino acids. CDR3 in DNA: TGTGCCAGCAGCTTGGTAACGGTAGCGGGAGGACAGGAGACCCAGTACTTC. Encoded protein: CASSLVTVAGGQETQYF.

This chain joins TRBV5-1 and TRBJ2-3; TRBD2 might be the D (7 bases). The CDR3 spans 17 residues. Germline loops: CDR1 SGHRS, CDR2 YFSETQ. V lost 0 bases, J lost 4 bases, and 18 bases lay in between. The CDR3 region is CASSLAPGGGGADTQYF. CDR3 coding DNA: TGCGCCAGCAGCTTGGCCCCGGGCGGAGGGGGGGCAGATACGCAGTATTTT.

Here the CDR3 reads CASGRASYEQYF. In nucleotides, the CDR3 is TGTGCCAGCGGCAGGGCTTCCTACGAGCAGTACTTC. The chain is built from TRBV6-5 and TRBJ2-7; D may be TRBD1 (5 bases). Trimming took off 8 bases at V and 1 base at J, with 9 bases between the two ends. CDR1 is MNHEY and CDR2 is SVGAGI in the germline V gene. There are 12 residues in the CDR3.

The chain couples TRBV28 to TRBJ2-7; TRBD1 matches at 9 bases. Trimming cost V 5 bases and J 6 bases; bases outside gene matches: 14. The CDR3 sequence is 16 residues long. Germline V CDR1 and CDR2: MDHEN, SYDVKM. The CDR3 coding sequence is TGTGCCAGCAGTCCCCCCGTCCACGGGACAGGGTTCGAGCAGTACTTC. It translates to CASSPPVHGTGFEQYF.

The chain joins TRBV4-1 to TRBJ2-1; TRBD2 matches 9 bases. CDR1 is MGHRA and CDR2 is YSYEKL in the germline V gene. The CDR3 is made up of 17 amino acids. V lost 0 bases, J lost 2 bases, and 5 bases stayed unmatched. CDR3 sequence (DNA): TGCGCCAGCAGCCAAGATTCCAGCGGGAGGCCCTACAATGAGCAGTTCTTC. This encodes CASSQDSSGRPYNEQFF.

The chain joins TRBV15 to TRBJ2-1; 9 bases map to TRBD2. Germline lookup yields CDR1 LNHNV and CDR2 YYDKDF (reference sequence). V was pared by 0 bases and J by 4 bases, with 1 base of the junction left unmatched. This CDR3 has 15 amino acids. CDR3 nucleotide sequence: TGTGCCACCAGCAGAGAGGCGGGAGGGTACAATGAGCAGTTCTTC. Its protein is CATSREAGGYNEQFF.

V is TRBV10-3 and J is TRBJ1-1; D is undetermined. Germline V gene sequence: CDR1 ENHRY, CDR2 SYGVKD. This CDR3 comprises 11 residues. The V end lost 5 bases, the J end lost 5 bases, and 6 bases lay between the germline ends. CDR3 loop: CAISRETEAFF. The CDR3 bases are TGTGCCATCAGTCGGGAGACTGAAGCTTTCTTT.

The CDR3 reads CASSLESGGANTGELFF. The DNA of the CDR3 is TGTGCCAGCAGCTTAGAATCTGGCGGAGCGAACACCGGGGAGCTGTTTTTT. The J gene is TRBJ2-2, the V gene TRBV11-3; no clear D gene. Germline V CDR1 and CDR2: SGHNT, YENEEA. The CDR3 totals 17 residues. Trimming removed 0 bases at V and 0 bases at J, with 11 bases between.

The chain joins TRBV14 to TRBJ2-1, with D uncertain. The CDR3 contains 12 residues. V was trimmed by 4 bases and J by 11 bases, leaving 12 bases between them. Germline CDR1 reads SGHDN; CDR2 reads FVKESK. The CDR3 DNA is TGTGCCAGCAGCCCCTCGTCATACAAGCAGTTCTTC. Encoded protein: CASSPSSYKQFF.

This chain connects TRBV18 to TRBJ2-5; D is ambiguous. Germline CDR1 reads KGHSH; CDR2 reads LQKENI. V dropped 5 bases and J dropped 1 base, with 11 bases sitting between them. The CDR3 length is 14 residues. This chain's CDR3 is CASSITAFQETQYF. CDR3 coding DNA: TGTGCCAGCTCAATTACAGCGTTCCAAGAGACCCAGTACTTC. Using reference TRBV18 and TRBJ2-5 for the parts outside the CDR3, the full variable domain is NAGVMQNPRHLVRRRGQEARLRCSPMKGHSHVYWYRQLPEEGLKFMVYLQKENIIDESGMPKERFSAEFPKEGPSILRIQQVVRGDSAAYFCASSITAFQETQYFGPGTRLLVL.

The chain combines TRBV5-4 with TRBJ2-5; D is possibly TRBD2 (5 bases). This CDR3 contains 13 residues. The germline V gene has CDR1 SGHNT and CDR2 YYREEE (reference sequence). With 2 bases removed from V and 11 bases from J, the gap between germline ends came to 16 bases. CDR3 nucleotides: TGTGCCAGCAGCTTTTCCGGGGTTGATGAGCAGTACTTC. Translated: CASSFSGVDEQYF.

The J gene is TRBJ1-3, the V gene TRBV28; weak D call: TRBD1 (5 bases). The germline V and J ends were trimmed by 7 bases and 4 bases, with 14 bases remaining between them. The CDR3 runs to 14 residues. Germline CDR1 reads MDHEN; CDR2 reads SYDVKM. The DNA of the CDR3 is TGTGCCAGCAACGGGGGTACGTTCGGAAACACCATATATTTT. Its protein is CASNGGTFGNTIYF.

The table lists this clone with a count of one. This same CDR3 is encoded by further DNA sequences in the sample. The chain combines TRBV2 with TRBJ2-7; D tentatively fits TRBD1 or TRBD2 (5 bases each). The CDR3 sequence is 12 residues long. V gave up 6 bases and J gave up 2 bases, with 8 bases separating them. The germline CDR1 and CDR2 sequences are SNHLY and FYNNEI. CDR3 sequence (DNA): TGTGCCAGCAGGGGGGACCCCTACGAGCAGTACTTC. Translation gives CASRGDPYEQYF.